One and the same sample provided the 9 T cell receptor beta chains below, sequenced in a study of shared clonotypes between healthy human individuals. Only in-frame clones appear in the TCRdb table, and some are missing; sequencing was by immunoSEQ multiplex PCR. The sample yields about 450,000 clones, about 85% seen once. Sequencing was carried out using PBMCs. The source is a woman aged 35 to 49 in good health. Some clones in this sample may be carry-over from other donors' samples.

This chain connects TRBV6-5 to TRBJ2-5; no firm D call. Trimming took 2 bases from V and 2 from J, leaving 6 bases between them. Germline V CDR1 and CDR2: MNHEY, SVGAGI. The CDR3 runs to 13 residues. CDR3 in amino acids: CASSYGQQETQYF. The CDR3 DNA reads as TGTGCCAGCAGTTACGGTCAACAAGAGACCCAGTACTTC.

In this sample, this clone turned up once. This clone may be a read error of a much larger clone one base away. This chain joins TRBV30 and TRBJ1-1; D is perhaps TRBD1 (5 bases). Trimming took off 2 bases at V and 6 bases at J, with 13 bases between the two ends. CDR1 and CDR2 from the germline V gene are GTSNPN and SVGIG (reference sequence). This CDR3 spans 13 amino acids. CDR3 sequence: CAWSPRGSAEAFF. The CDR3 DNA reads as TGTGCCTGGAGTCCCCGGGGGAGCGCTGAAGCTTTCTTT.

The V gene is TRBV4-2, the J gene TRBJ2-5; 10 positions agree with TRBD2. V lost 2 bases, J lost 5 bases, and 17 bases stayed unmatched. The CDR3 is 19 amino acids. CDR1 is LGHNA and CDR2 is YNFKEQ in the germline V gene. The CDR3 loop is CASSQPRGGQREGRETQYF. The DNA of the CDR3 is TGTGCCAGCAGCCAACCAAGGGGGGGCCAGCGGGAGGGCCGGGAGACCCAGTACTTC.

The rearrangement uses TRBV19 and TRBJ2-7, with 7 nucleotides matching TRBD2. The V gene's germline CDR1 is LNHDA and CDR2 SQIVND (reference sequence). With V trimmed by 2 bases and J by 0 bases, 1 base remained unmatched. This CDR3 has 14 amino acids. In DNA, the CDR3 is TGTGCCAGTAGTATACGGGACTACTCCTACGAGCAGTACTTC. This sequence encodes CASSIRDYSYEQYF. Based on the CDR3 plus reference TRBV19 and TRBJ2-7, the full variable domain is DGGITQSPKYLFRKEGQNVTLSCEQNLNHDAMYWYRQDPGQGLRLIYYSQIVNDFQKGDIAEGYSVSREKKESFPLTVTSAQKNPTAFYLCASSIRDYSYEQYFGPGTRLTVT.

This clone appeared a single time. The genes are TRBV4-1 and TRBJ2-2; the D gene is possibly TRBD2 (6 bases). V lost 4 bases and J 4 bases, leaving 10 bases between the germline ends. The germline gives CDR1 MGHRA, CDR2 YSYEKL. The CDR3 contains 14 residues. The CDR3 DNA reads TGCGCCAGCAGCCCCGGGACTCTCACCGGGGAGCTGTTTTTT. The encoded protein is CASSPGTLTGELFF.

This chain joins TRBV15 and TRBJ2-1, with 8 nucleotides matching TRBD2. V shed 0 bases, J shed 9 bases, and the junction held 7 bases outside the gene matches. Per the germline V gene, CDR1 is LNHNV and CDR2 is YYDKDF (reference sequence). The CDR3 loop spans 15 amino acids. The CDR3 spells CATSRDRREGREQFF. DNA for the CDR3: TGTGCCACCAGCAGAGACAGACGGGAGGGCCGTGAGCAGTTCTTC.

V is TRBV9 and J is TRBJ2-3; no reliable D call. The germline V gene encodes CDR1 SGDLS and CDR2 YYNGEE. The ends were cut back, 0 bases at V and 4 bases at J, with 15 bases in the middle. The CDR3 has 16 residues. The CDR3 reads CASSVGVGKFPDTQYF. DNA of the CDR3: TGTGCCAGCAGCGTAGGAGTAGGGAAATTCCCAGATACGCAGTATTTT.

The chain has TRBV10-1 and TRBJ2-1; 10 nucleotides line up with TRBD2. This CDR3 comprises 15 residues. Germline V gives CDR1 WNHNN, CDR2 SYGVQD (reference sequence). The V and J ends lost 5 bases and 8 bases, in that order; junction bases with no gene match: 9. The CDR3 is CASSLTLAGAHEQFF. Written as DNA, the CDR3 is TGCGCCAGCAGTCTTACTCTAGCGGGAGCGCATGAGCAGTTCTTC.

The chain combines TRBV30 with TRBJ2-7; 10 bases map to TRBD1. Germline lookup yields CDR1 GTSNPN and CDR2 SVGIG (reference sequence). The CDR3 runs 16 residues. V was clipped by 3 bases and J by 6 bases; unmatched bases: 14. The CDR3, as DNA: TGTGCCTGGAGGGTGGGCTACGGGACAGGGGATTCCGAGCAGTACTTC. As protein: CAWRVGYGTGDSEQYF.